The 17 T cell receptor beta chains below come from one sample, sequenced in a study of OX40 agonist ivuxolimab in advanced cancers. Profiled with immunoSEQ multiplex PCR; TCRdb holds only in-frame clones, not every one. This repertoire shows about 48,000 clones, around 90% found once; its top ten account for approximately 2%. This specimen was CD4+ or CD8+ T cells sorted from blood, taken in a trial of the OX40 agonist ivuxolimab. The receptors derive from an adult with an advanced solid tumor such as melanoma, head and neck, liver or kidney cancer.

This rearrangement joins TRBV18 to TRBJ1-2, with D possibly being TRBD1 (5 bases). CDR3 size: 16 residues. The germline V gene has CDR1 KGHSH and CDR2 LQKENI. Trimming took 3 bases from V and 2 from J, leaving 16 bases between them. This chain's CDR3 is CASSPSDSTLNYGYTF. For the CDR3, the DNA is TGTGCCAGCTCACCTTCCGACAGTACCCTAAACTATGGCTACACCTTC.

The V and J genes are TRBV11-2 and TRBJ2-1, with D tentatively TRBD2 (6 bases). V gave up 6 bases and J gave up 1 base, with 13 bases separating them. Per germline, CDR1 SGHAT and CDR2 FQNNGV. The CDR3 covers 15 residues. As DNA, the CDR3 is TGTGCCAGCAGTAGTGTCAGCGGGTCCTACAATGAGCAGTTCTTC. Amino acids: CASSSVSGSYNEQFF.

This clone occurred once. The J gene is TRBJ2-7, the V gene TRBV5-1; tentative D call: TRBD1 (5 bases). Germline CDR1 and CDR2: SGHRS and YFSETQ. The CDR3 is made up of 16 amino acids. V gave up 4 bases and J gave up 5 bases, with 22 bases separating them. The CDR3 DNA sequence: TGCGCCAGCAGCGACGGTGGTGGGGCAGGGCTCAACGAGCAGTACTTC. It yields the protein CASSDGGGAGLNEQYF.

CDR3 sequence (DNA): TGTGCCAGCAGCGACCCTTCAGTCAACACCGGGGAGCTGTTTTTT. Protein: CASSDPSVNTGELFF. The V and J genes are TRBV13 and TRBJ2-2; D call uncertain. V shed 5 bases and J shed 2 bases, with 12 bases lying between them. This CDR3 has 15 amino acids. CDR1 is PRHDT, CDR2 FYEKMQ, per germline (reference sequence).

The rearrangement joins TRBV6-1 to TRBJ2-3; D not certain. The V end was cut by 6 bases, the J end by 4 bases, with 5 bases between. Germline loops: CDR1 MNHNS, CDR2 SASEGT. The CDR3 loop spans 11 amino acids. The CDR3 nucleotides are TGTGCCAGCAGGGCGGCAGATACGCAGTATTTT. It is translated as CASRAADTQYF.

The gene calls are TRBV20-1 and TRBJ1-1, with unresolved D. Between the trimmed V and J ends, which lost 6 bases and 1 base, there was a span of 6 bases. The CDR3 totals 11 residues. Germline CDR1 reads DFQATT; CDR2 reads SNEGSKA (reference sequence). The CDR3 nucleotides read TGCAGTGCACCAGAGAACACTGAAGCTTTCTTT. Translating it yields CSAPENTEAFF.

The rearrangement links TRBV4-1 to TRBJ1-2, with D possibly being TRBD1 (5 bases). This CDR3 has 17 residues. Germline CDR1 MGHRA, CDR2 YSYEKL. The V end lost 4 bases, the J end lost 0 bases, and 18 bases lay between the germline ends. CDR3 loop: CASSPRGSRDPNYGYTF. Here the CDR3 DNA reads TGCGCCAGCAGCCCCCGGGGTTCGAGGGACCCTAACTATGGCTACACCTTC.

The rearrangement uses TRBV5-1 and TRBJ2-1; TRBD2 agrees at 14 bases. Germline values: CDR1 SGHRS, CDR2 YFSETQ. V dropped 3 bases and J dropped 0; count of bases not matched to a gene: 5. This CDR3 is built from 18 residues. The CDR3 DNA sequence: TGCGCCAGCAGCTCGCCCGGGACTAGCGGGGGCTCCTACAATGAGCAGTTCTTC. Translating gives CASSSPGTSGGSYNEQFF.

The J gene is TRBJ1-2, the V gene TRBV5-1; D not certain. This CDR3 is 14 amino acids long. CDR1 and CDR2 (germline): SGHRS, YFSETQ. The V end was cut by 0 bases, the J end by 3 bases, with 9 bases between. The CDR3 here is CASSLETEYYGYTF. In nucleotides, the CDR3 is TGCGCCAGCAGCTTGGAGACCGAATACTATGGCTACACCTTC.

J is TRBJ1-3 and V is TRBV7-2; D call uncertain. V was trimmed by 5 bases and J by 0 bases, leaving 8 bases between them. Germline V lookup: CDR1 SGHTA, CDR2 FQGNSA. CDR3 size: 14 residues. CDR3 DNA: TGTGCCAGCAGCCAACAGTACTCTGGAAACACCATATATTTT. Its protein is CASSQQYSGNTIYF.

The rearrangement uses TRBV12-2 and TRBJ1-1; the table's D call, TRBD1, has no DNA check behind it. TRBV12-2 is assigned pseudogene status. The CDR3 loop spans 18 amino acids. The CDR3, as DNA: TGTGCAAGTCGCCCATCCAACCCCACCGAAACAATGAACACTGAAGCTTTCTTT. Its protein is CASRPSNPTETMNTEAFF.

The chain recombines TRBV2 with TRBJ2-5, with 7 bases matching TRBD2. J was trimmed by 5 bases and V by 6 bases; bases with no gene match: 6. The CDR3 runs 13 residues. Germline CDR1 and CDR2: SNHLY and FYNNEI. This CDR3 reads CASSQGLRETQYF. The CDR3 DNA follows: TGTGCCAGCAGCCAGGGACTACGGGAGACCCAGTACTTC.

The rearrangement links TRBV9 to TRBJ2-7; no reliable D call. The CDR3 is 13 amino acids. V was clipped by 0 bases and J by 3 bases, with 7 bases between them. Germline V CDR1 and CDR2: SGDLS, YYNGEE. CDR3 amino acids: CASSVAADYEQYF. The CDR3 nucleotides are TGTGCCAGCAGCGTAGCAGCAGACTACGAGCAGTACTTC.

The chain uses TRBV5-1 and TRBJ2-1, with unresolved D. V was pared by 4 bases and J by 5 bases, with 13 bases between. Germline CDR1 SGHRS, CDR2 YFSETQ. CDR3 length equals 14 residues. CDR3 nucleotides: TGCGCCAGCAGCGCCCCGGGTCTGAACAATGAGCAGTTCTTC. It encodes CASSAPGLNNEQFF.

The chain has TRBV18 and TRBJ2-7, with 8 bases identical to TRBD2. CDR1 is KGHSH, CDR2 LQKENI, per germline. The CDR3 spans 14 residues. V trimming: 5 bases; J trimming: 0 bases; junction bases outside the gene matches: 3. CDR3: CASSKGLDSYEQYF. Here the CDR3 DNA reads TGTGCCAGCTCAAAGGGACTAGACTCCTACGAGCAGTACTTC.

The chain has TRBV12-5 and TRBJ1-3, with TRBD1 identical over 7 bases. With V trimmed by 7 bases and J by 4 bases, 7 bases remained unmatched. Germline V gives CDR1 LGHNT, CDR2 FRNRAP. This CDR3 is built from 14 residues. The chain's CDR3 is CASALSGQGNTIYF. DNA of the CDR3: TGTGCTAGTGCCCTATCGGGACAGGGAAACACCATATATTTT.

The genes are TRBV2 and TRBJ2-3; 11 bases are shared with TRBD2. Trimming at V came to 4 bases and at J to 0 bases, leaving 9 bases not matched to a gene. Germline lookup yields CDR1 SNHLY and CDR2 FYNNEI. The CDR3 loop spans 18 amino acids. The CDR3 DNA follows: TGTGCCAGCAGTGCCCGGGCTAGCGGGGGGACCAGCACAGATACGCAGTATTTT. This gives the protein CASSARASGGTSTDTQYF.